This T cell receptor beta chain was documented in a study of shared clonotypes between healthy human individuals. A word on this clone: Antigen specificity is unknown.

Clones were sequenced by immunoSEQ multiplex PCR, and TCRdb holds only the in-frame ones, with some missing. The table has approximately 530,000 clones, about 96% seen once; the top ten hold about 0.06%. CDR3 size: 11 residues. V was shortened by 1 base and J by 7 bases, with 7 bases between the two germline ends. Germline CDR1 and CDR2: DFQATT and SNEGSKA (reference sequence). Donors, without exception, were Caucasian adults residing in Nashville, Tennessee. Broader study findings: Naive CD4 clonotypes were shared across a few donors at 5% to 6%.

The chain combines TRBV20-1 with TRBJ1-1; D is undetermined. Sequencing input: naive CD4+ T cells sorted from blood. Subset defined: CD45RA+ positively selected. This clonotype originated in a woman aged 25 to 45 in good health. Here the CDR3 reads CSARAGFEAFF. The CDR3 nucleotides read TGCAGTGCTAGAGCTGGGTTTGAAGCTTTCTTT.